The 32 T cell receptor beta chains in this list originate from one sample, sequenced in a study of cytomegalovirus exposure and HLA in healthy donors. PCR primers comprised 60 Vbeta and 13 Jbeta primers. Repertoires were generated with immunoSEQ multiplex PCR, while TCRdb's copy carries only in-frame clones and drops some. Of 100,000 to 150,000 clones in the sample, approximately 80% were seen once. Sequencing was carried out using PBMCs. Receptors were obtained from a woman aged 40 to 49 in good health and CMV-seronegative.

This clone was detected only once. The rearrangement joins TRBV5-5 to TRBJ2-1; D gene uncertain. Germline CDR1 is SGHKS and CDR2 is YYEKEE (reference sequence). Trimming took 0 bases from V and 1 from J, leaving 2 bases between them. This CDR3 has 13 amino acids. CDR3 region: CASSLASYNEQFF. The DNA of the CDR3 is TGTGCCAGCAGCTTGGCTTCCTACAATGAGCAGTTCTTC.

This clone was seen a few times. This chain connects TRBV9 to TRBJ2-6, with 9 bases matching TRBD2. J was trimmed by 2 bases and V by 3 bases; bases with no gene match: 0. The length of the CDR3 is 15 residues. Germline V gene sequence: CDR1 SGDLS, CDR2 YYNGEE. The CDR3 bases are TGTGCCAGCAGCGGCGGGAGGGCTGGGGCCAACGTCCTGACTTTC. Residues: CASSGGRAGANVLTF.

In its sample, this clone was seen a few times. V gene TRBV5-4 combines with J gene TRBJ2-1, with TRBD2 as a possible D gene (5 bases). CDR1 is SGHNT and CDR2 is YYREEE in the germline V gene (reference sequence). There are 13 residues in the CDR3. Trimming cost V 2 bases and J 10 bases, with 13 bases left between them. The CDR3 DNA reads TGTGCCAGCAGCTTTTCGAGAGGCGGGGAGCAGTTCTTC. This gives the protein CASSFSRGGEQFF.

V gene TRBV6-4 combines with J gene TRBJ1-2, with TRBD1 matching over 8 bases. The CDR3 is made up of 18 amino acids. The germline V gene encodes CDR1 MRHNA and CDR2 SNTAGT. J was trimmed by 4 bases and V by 2 bases; bases with no gene match: 15. CDR3 protein: CASSDTGTGFSPCYGYTF. CDR3 sequence (DNA): TGTGCCAGCAGTGACACTGGGACAGGATTCTCCCCTTGCTATGGCTACACCTTC.

V and J are TRBV5-1 and TRBJ1-1; D is possibly TRBD1 (6 bases). The germline V gene encodes CDR1 SGHRS and CDR2 YFSETQ. This CDR3 contains 17 residues. V lost 0 bases, J lost 0 bases, and 15 bases lay in between. CDR3 nucleotides: TGCGCCAGCAGCTTGGGAACAGGGAGGGCCATGAACACTGAAGCTTTCTTT. Protein product: CASSLGTGRAMNTEAFF. The full variable domain, with the rest looked up from reference TRBV5-1 and TRBJ1-1, is KAGVTQTPRYLIKTRGQQVTLSCSPISGHRSVSWYQQTPGQGLQFLFEYFSETQRNKGNFPGRFSGRQFSNSRSEMNVSTLELGDSALYLCASSLGTGRAMNTEAFFGQGTRLTVV.

This chain links TRBV27 with TRBJ1-2, with a possible D match to TRBD1 (5 bases). The V gene's germline CDR1 is MNHEY and CDR2 SMNVEV (reference sequence). The length of the CDR3 is 13 residues. Trimming shortened V by 3 bases and J by 4 bases, and 9 bases separated the two germline ends. In DNA, the CDR3 is TGTGCCAGCAGTTTTGGGGGGAGCTATGGCTACACCTTC. The encoded protein is CASSFGGSYGYTF.

J is TRBJ2-7 and V is TRBV5-1; TRBD2 matches 8 bases. There are 15 residues in the CDR3. Germline values: CDR1 SGHRS, CDR2 YFSETQ. Trimming removed 1 base from V and 0 bases from J; junction bases left unmatched: 3. The CDR3 loop is CASSLIAGPSYEQYF. The CDR3 coding sequence is TGCGCCAGCAGCTTGATAGCGGGACCCTCCTACGAGCAGTACTTC.

The V and J genes are TRBV27 and TRBJ1-5, with D possibly matching TRBD1 (6 bases). Germline V lookup: CDR1 MNHEY, CDR2 SMNVEV (reference sequence). V gave up 6 bases and J gave up 3 bases, with 12 bases separating them. The CDR3 has 14 amino acids. The CDR3 loop reads CASREGGVNQPQHF. The CDR3 nucleotides read TGTGCCAGCAGGGAGGGGGGGGTCAATCAGCCCCAGCATTTT.

The chain is built from TRBV27 and TRBJ1-5; 8 nucleotides align to TRBD1. J gave up 7 bases and V 5 bases, and 4 bases lay outside the gene matches. Germline V gene data show CDR1 as MNHEY and CDR2 as SMNVEV (reference sequence). There are 13 residues in the CDR3. In DNA, the CDR3 is TGTGCCAGCAGTCTTCACAGGGGGCAGCCCCAGCATTTT. As protein: CASSLHRGQPQHF.

The rearrangement links TRBV6-5 to TRBJ1-2, with D tentatively TRBD1 (5 bases). Trimming took 4 bases from V and 0 from J, leaving 9 bases between them. The CDR3 runs to 14 residues. The germline CDR1 and CDR2 sequences are MNHEY and SVGAGI. The CDR3 DNA reads as TGTGCCAGCAGTTGGGACTCAGCTAACTATGGCTACACCTTC. Protein product: CASSWDSANYGYTF.

This clone was seen only a few times. J is TRBJ2-4 and V is TRBV25-1; perhaps TRBD2 as D (5 bases). Germline V gene data show CDR1 as MGHDK and CDR2 as SYGVNS. There are 14 residues in the CDR3. Deletions cut 3 bases from V and 7 bases from J, with 13 bases between. As DNA, the CDR3 is TGTGCCAGCAGTGAGGAGGCATTAGGGAACATTCAGTACTTC. It codes for CASSEEALGNIQYF.

This sequence joins TRBV18 and TRBJ1-4; TRBD1 matches 8 bases. J gave up 4 bases and V 4 bases, and 8 bases lay outside the gene matches. The CDR3 runs 16 residues. CDR1 and CDR2 from the germline V gene are KGHSH and LQKENI. The CDR3 loop is CASSRRTGRNNEKLFF. Written as DNA, the CDR3 is TGTGCCAGCTCACGTCGGACAGGGCGAAATAATGAAAAACTGTTTTTT.

The CDR3, as DNA: TGTGCCAGCAGCTTAGAGGGGAGGGCCAACTATGGCTACACCTTC. Translating it yields CASSLEGRANYGYTF. V gene TRBV5-4 combines with J gene TRBJ1-2; a weak D match, TRBD1 (5 bases). CDR3 length: 15 residues. Looked up from germline, CDR1 is SGHNT and CDR2 is YYREEE (reference sequence). Deletions cut 2 bases from V and 2 bases from J, with 13 bases between.

The gene calls are TRBV5-1 and TRBJ2-3, with 9 nucleotides matching TRBD1. Trimming removed 4 bases from V and 3 bases from J; junction bases left unmatched: 9. Germline CDR1 reads SGHRS; CDR2 reads YFSETQ. The CDR3 sequence is 16 residues long. The CDR3 loop is CASSIGTGSETDTQYF. DNA for the CDR3: TGCGCCAGCAGCATAGGGACAGGGTCGGAGACAGATACGCAGTATTTT.

This clone has more than one count but fewer than ten. The V gene is TRBV18, the J gene TRBJ1-3, with D perhaps matching TRBD1 (6 bases). CDR1 is KGHSH and CDR2 is LQKENI in the germline V gene. CDR3 size: 15 residues. Trimming removed 3 bases from V and 4 bases from J, with 13 bases in between. The CDR3 DNA reads TGTGCCAGCTCACCTCAGCAGGGGCCAGGAAACACCATATATTTT. Encoded protein: CASSPQQGPGNTIYF.

The rearrangement links TRBV29-1 to TRBJ2-5; 8 bases are a match to TRBD2. V gave up 4 bases and J gave up 0 bases; unmatched junction bases: 4. From germline, CDR1 is SQVTM and CDR2 ANQGSEA. This CDR3 contains 14 residues. Here the CDR3 reads CSVGLRGDQETQYF. CDR3 in DNA: TGCAGCGTTGGTTTGCGGGGGGACCAAGAGACCCAGTACTTC.

This rearrangement joins TRBV6-1 to TRBJ2-7, with TRBD1 matching 8 bases. The CDR3 has 15 residues. Germline V gene data show CDR1 as MNHNS and CDR2 as SASEGT. V trimming: 2 bases; J trimming: 3 bases; junction bases outside the gene matches: 6. CDR3 sequence (DNA): TGTGCCAGCAGTGAATGGGAGACAGGGGACTACGAGCAGTACTTC. This gives the protein CASSEWETGDYEQYF.

This clone has only one observation. The J gene is TRBJ2-3, the V gene TRBV5-6; D is unresolved. The V end was cut by 0 bases, the J end by 2 bases, with 4 bases between. This CDR3 is built from 13 residues. Germline values: CDR1 SGHDT, CDR2 YYEEEE. CDR3 DNA sequence: TGTGCCAGCAGCTTGGCGGTCACAGATACGCAGTATTTT. Its translation is CASSLAVTDTQYF.

This chain connects TRBV6-1 to TRBJ1-2, with 8 positions matching TRBD1. With V trimmed by 5 bases and J by 7 bases, 6 bases remained unmatched. Germline V lookup: CDR1 MNHNS, CDR2 SASEGT. The CDR3 has 13 residues. The CDR3 nucleotides are TGTGCCAGCAGTTCGACAGGGGCTAGTGGCTACACCTTC. Protein sequence: CASSSTGASGYTF.

The V call is TRBV6-5, the J call TRBJ1-2; no definite D call. The germline V gene has CDR1 MNHEY and CDR2 SVGAGI. The V end lost 4 bases, the J end lost 1 base, and 10 bases lay between the germline ends. The CDR3 totals 14 residues. The CDR3 DNA sequence: TGTGCCAGCAGTTTTATCGGGAGTAACTATGGCTACACCTTC. This translates into CASSFIGSNYGYTF.

The chain employs TRBV27 and TRBJ1-1; D gene unclear. This CDR3 is built from 13 residues. Per germline, CDR1 MNHEY and CDR2 SMNVEV (reference sequence). With 3 bases removed from V and 5 bases from J, the gap between germline ends came to 10 bases. The CDR3 DNA reads TGTGCCAGCAGTTTTTCGGGGAGGACTGAAGCTTTCTTT. Translation gives CASSFSGRTEAFF.

The V and J genes are TRBV9 and TRBJ2-2, with D uncertain. The CDR3 is 15 residues long. V lost 2 bases, J lost 0 bases, and 8 bases lay in between. Per germline, CDR1 SGDLS and CDR2 YYNGEE. In DNA, the CDR3 is TGTGCCAGCAGCGTCTCCGACACGAACACCGGGGAGCTGTTTTTT. Translated: CASSVSDTNTGELFF.

Notes on this clone: The junction shows a germline mismatch at one end, possibly a read error. This chain links TRBV4-1 with TRBJ2-6; 13 bases line up with TRBD2. CDR3 size: 21 residues. Germline lookup yields CDR1 MGHRA and CDR2 YSYEKL. CDR3 protein: CASSQDKKEGLAGFGANGLTF. The CDR3 DNA is TGCGCCAGCAGCCAAGATAAGAAGGAGGGACTAGCGGGATTTGGGGCCAACGGCCTGACTTTC.

This clone was found a few times. This chain links TRBV6-1 with TRBJ2-1; the D gene is possibly TRBD2 (6 bases). V shed 3 bases and J shed 3 bases, with 9 bases lying between them. Looked up from germline, CDR1 is MNHNS and CDR2 is SASEGT. The CDR3 has 14 residues. The CDR3 DNA sequence: TGTGCCAGCAGTGACACGGGGGTCTACAATGAGCAGTTCTTC. It specifies CASSDTGVYNEQFF.

J is TRBJ2-5 and V is TRBV28; TRBD1 matches 9 bases. The CDR3 extends over 15 amino acids. CDR1 is MDHEN and CDR2 is SYDVKM in the germline V gene. Unmatched junction bases numbered 10, after V lost 8 bases and J lost 3 bases. In DNA form, the CDR3 reads TGTGCCAGCGCAGAGGGGGGGGACAGGGAAGAGACCCAGTACTTC. This translates into CASAEGGDREETQYF.

The gene calls are TRBV6-4 and TRBJ2-3; 7 bases agree with TRBD2. The CDR3 is 15 amino acids. With 2 bases clipped from V and 0 bases from J, the junction kept 2 bases outside the gene matches. CDR1 MRHNA and CDR2 SNTAGT come from the germline V gene. The CDR3, as DNA: TGTGCCAGCAGTGACGGGAGGGCTAGCACAGATACGCAGTATTTT. Protein: CASSDGRASTDTQYF.

The V gene is TRBV30, the J gene TRBJ1-4, with unresolved D. This CDR3 is 14 amino acids long. V lost 0 bases and J 8 bases, leaving 13 bases between the germline ends. Germline CDR1 reads GTSNPN; CDR2 reads SVGIG (reference sequence). The DNA for the CDR3 is TGTGCCTGGAGTGTCGGGGTAGAAAAAGAAAAACTGTTTTTT. Translation gives CAWSVGVEKEKLFF.

The DNA for the CDR3 is TGTGCCAGTCGACTAGCGGCGAACACCGGGGAGCTGTTTTTT. Its translation: CASRLAANTGELFF. The chain uses TRBV2 and TRBJ2-2; 9 bases line up with TRBD2. From germline, CDR1 is SNHLY and CDR2 FYNNEI. This CDR3 contains 14 residues. Trimming cost V 9 bases and J 0 bases; bases outside gene matches: 2. Full variable domain (remainder filled in from reference TRBV2 and TRBJ2-2): EPEVTQTPSHQVTQMGQEVILRCVPISNHLYFYWYRQILGQKVEFLVSFYNNEISEKSEIFDDQFSVERPDGSNFTLKIRSTKLEDSAMYFCASRLAANTGELFFGEGSRLTVL.

The chain has TRBV5-1 and TRBJ2-5; the D gene is possibly TRBD2 (5 bases). The V and J ends lost 0 bases and 5 bases respectively, with 14 bases between them. This CDR3 contains 15 residues. Germline-derived CDR1 and CDR2 are SGHRS and YFSETQ. The CDR3 region is CASSLGGIEIETQYF. The CDR3 DNA reads TGCGCCAGCAGCTTGGGAGGGATCGAGATTGAGACCCAGTACTTC.

This chain uses TRBV9 with TRBJ1-6; D uncertain. V was trimmed by 3 bases and J by 12 bases, leaving 19 bases between them. The CDR3 is 15 residues long. CDR1 is SGDLS, CDR2 YYNGEE, per germline. CDR3 nucleotides: TGTGCCAGCAGCGCGTACATGGTCCCCGATGGACCCCTCCACTTT. Its translation: CASSAYMVPDGPLHF.

V and J are TRBV15 and TRBJ2-6, with 7 bases aligning to TRBD1. CDR3 length equals 17 residues. The J segment lost 0 bases and the V segment lost 8 bases, leaving 10 bases of the junction unmatched. Per the germline V gene, CDR1 is LNHNV and CDR2 is YYDKDF (reference sequence). Written as DNA, the CDR3 is TGTGCCACCGTACCCAGGACAGGAATCTCTGGGGCCAACGTCCTGACTTTC. Translation: CATVPRTGISGANVLTF. The variable domain in full, completed from reference TRBV15 and TRBJ2-6, reads DAMVIQNPRYQVTQFGKPVTLSCSQTLNHNVMYWYQQKSSQAPKLLFHYYDKDFNNEADTPDNFQSRRPNTSFCFLDIRSPGLGDTAMYLCATVPRTGISGANVLTFGAGSRLTVL.

V and J are TRBV5-1 and TRBJ1-1; TRBD1 matches 7 bases. CDR3 size: 13 residues. Germline V lookup: CDR1 SGHRS, CDR2 YFSETQ. V was clipped by 6 bases and J by 11 bases; unmatched bases: 13. The CDR3 is CASTWDGQELAFF. CDR3 DNA sequence: TGCGCCAGCACCTGGGACGGACAGGAGCTGGCTTTCTTT.